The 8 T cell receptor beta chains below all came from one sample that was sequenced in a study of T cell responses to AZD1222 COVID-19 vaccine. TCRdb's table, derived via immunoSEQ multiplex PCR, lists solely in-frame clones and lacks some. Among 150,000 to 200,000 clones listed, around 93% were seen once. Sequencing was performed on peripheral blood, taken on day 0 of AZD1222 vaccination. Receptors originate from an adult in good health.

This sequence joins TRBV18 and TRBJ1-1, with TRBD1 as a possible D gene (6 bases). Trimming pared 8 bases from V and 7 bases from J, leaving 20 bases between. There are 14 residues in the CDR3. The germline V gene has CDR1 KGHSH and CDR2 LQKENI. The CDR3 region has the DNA TGTGCCAGCCTCGCACCCGGGGGGCGCAATGAAGCTTTCTTT. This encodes CASLAPGGRNEAFF.

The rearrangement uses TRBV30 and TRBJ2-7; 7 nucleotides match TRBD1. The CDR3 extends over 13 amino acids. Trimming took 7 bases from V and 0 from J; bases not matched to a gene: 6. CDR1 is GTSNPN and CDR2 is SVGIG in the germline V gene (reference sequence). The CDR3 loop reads CAYRGRSSYEQYF. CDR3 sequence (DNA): TGTGCCTACAGGGGCCGAAGCTCCTACGAGCAGTACTTC.

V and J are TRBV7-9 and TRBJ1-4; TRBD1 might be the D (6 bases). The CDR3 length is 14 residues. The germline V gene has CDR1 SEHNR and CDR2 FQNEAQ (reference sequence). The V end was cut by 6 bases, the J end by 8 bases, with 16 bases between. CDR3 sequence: CASSRGPGEEKLFF. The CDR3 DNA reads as TGTGCCAGCAGTCGGGGGCCGGGCGAGGAAAAACTGTTTTTT.

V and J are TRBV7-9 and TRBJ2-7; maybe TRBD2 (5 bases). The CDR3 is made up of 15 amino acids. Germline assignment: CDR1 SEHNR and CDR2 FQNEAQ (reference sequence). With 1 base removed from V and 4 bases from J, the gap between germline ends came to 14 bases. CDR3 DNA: TGTGCCAGCAGCTTAGGCCTCGGGGTAGGGTACGAGCAGTACTTC. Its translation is CASSLGLGVGYEQYF.

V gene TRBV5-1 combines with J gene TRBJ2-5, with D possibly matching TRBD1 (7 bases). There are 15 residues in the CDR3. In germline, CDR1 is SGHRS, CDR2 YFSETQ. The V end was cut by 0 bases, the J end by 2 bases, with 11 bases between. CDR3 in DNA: TGCGCCAGCAGCTTGGGCAGGGGGAGGCAAGAGACCCAGTACTTC. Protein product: CASSLGRGRQETQYF.

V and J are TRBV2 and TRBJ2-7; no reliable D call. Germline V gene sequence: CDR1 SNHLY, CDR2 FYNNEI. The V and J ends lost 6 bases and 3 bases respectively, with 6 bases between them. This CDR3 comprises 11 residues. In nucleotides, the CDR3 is TGTGCCAGCAGGGGCCACTACGAGCAGTACTTC. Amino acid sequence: CASRGHYEQYF.

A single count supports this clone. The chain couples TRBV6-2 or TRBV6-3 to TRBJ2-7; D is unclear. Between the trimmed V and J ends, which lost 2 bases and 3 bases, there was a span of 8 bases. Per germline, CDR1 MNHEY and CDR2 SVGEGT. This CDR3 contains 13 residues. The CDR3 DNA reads TGTGCCAGCAGTTACAACGAGAACTACGAGCAGTACTTC. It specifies CASSYNENYEQYF.

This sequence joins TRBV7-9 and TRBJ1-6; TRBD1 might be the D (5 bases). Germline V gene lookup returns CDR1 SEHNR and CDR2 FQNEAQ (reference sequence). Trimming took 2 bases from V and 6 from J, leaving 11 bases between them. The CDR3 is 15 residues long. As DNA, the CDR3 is TGTGCCAGCAGCTTACGGGACGTACCTAATTCACCCCTCCACTTT. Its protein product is CASSLRDVPNSPLHF. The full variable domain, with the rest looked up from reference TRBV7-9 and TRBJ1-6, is DTGVSQNPRHKITKRGQNVTFRCDPISEHNRLYWYRQTLGQGPEFLTYFQNEAQLEKSRLLSDRFSAERPKGSFSTLEIQRTEQGDSAMYLCASSLRDVPNSPLHFGNGTRLTVT.